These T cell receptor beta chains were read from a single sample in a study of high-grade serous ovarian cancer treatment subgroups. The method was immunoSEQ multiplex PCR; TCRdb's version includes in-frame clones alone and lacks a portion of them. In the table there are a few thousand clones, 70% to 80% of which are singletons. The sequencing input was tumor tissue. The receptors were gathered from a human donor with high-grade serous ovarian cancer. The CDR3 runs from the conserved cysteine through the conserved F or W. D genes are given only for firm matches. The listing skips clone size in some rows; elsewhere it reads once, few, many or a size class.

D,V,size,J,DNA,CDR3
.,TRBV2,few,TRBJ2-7,TGTGCCAGCAGCCCTGGGAGACCGGGAGAGCAGTACTTC,CASSPGRPGEQYF
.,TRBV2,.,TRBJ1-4,TGTGCCAGCAGTGTAAATACAGGGTTGCCCAAAAAACTGTTTTTT,CASSVNTGLPKKLFF
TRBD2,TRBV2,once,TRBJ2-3,TGTGCCAGCATCCCCTCCGTAGCGGGGGGGACCTCTAGCACAGATACGCAGTATTTT,CASIPSVAGGTSSTDTQYF
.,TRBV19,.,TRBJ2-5,TGTGCCAGTAGTATAGAGGGGGGGGGCAGGGAGACCCAGTACTTC,CASSIEGGGRETQYF
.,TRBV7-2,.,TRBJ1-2,TGTGCCAGCAGCCTCGACATTAACTATGGCTACACCTTC,CASSLDINYGYTF
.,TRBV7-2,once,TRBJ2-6,TGTGCCAGCAACGAACCATCCGGGGCCAACGTCCTGACTTTC,CASNEPSGANVLTF
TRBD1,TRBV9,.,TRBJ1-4,TGTGCCAGCAGCGTCTCAGGGGGTGGTAATGAAAAACTGTTTTTT,CASSVSGGGNEKLFF
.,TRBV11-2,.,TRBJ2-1,TGTGCCAGCAGCTTAGACCTTGAGCAGTTCTTC,CASSLDLEQFF
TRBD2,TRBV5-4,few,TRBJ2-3,TGTGCCAGCAGCTTGGGAGGACTAGCGGCAGATACGCAGTATTTT,CASSLGGLAADTQYF
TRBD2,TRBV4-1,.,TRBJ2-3,TGCGCCAGCAGCCAAGATCGCCTAGCGGCAACCTCTAGCACAGATACGCAGTATTTT,CASSQDRLAATSSTDTQYF
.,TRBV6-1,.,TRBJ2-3,TGTGCCAGCAGTGTCTCCCATAGCACAGATACGCAGTATTTT,CASSVSHSTDTQYF
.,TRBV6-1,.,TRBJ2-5,TGTGCCACCGGGCATACCCAAGAGACCCAGTACTTC,CATGHTQETQYF
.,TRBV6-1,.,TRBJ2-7,TGTGCCAGCTGGTATATGTACGACGAGCAGTACTTC,CASWYMYDEQYF
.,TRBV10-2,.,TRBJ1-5,TGCGCCAGCAGTGGGGGGACGGCTTATAGCAATCAGCCCCAGCATTTT,CASSGGTAYSNQPQHF
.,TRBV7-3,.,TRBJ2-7,TGTGCCAGCAGCTCGACCCGAACGTACGAGCAGTACTTC,CASSSTRTYEQYF
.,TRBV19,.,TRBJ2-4,TGTGCCAGTAGTATAGGGACCGGGGGCGCGGGCAAAAACATTCAGTACTTC,CASSIGTGGAGKNIQYF
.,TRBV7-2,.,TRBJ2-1,TGTGCCAGCAGCTTAGCGGTGGGGGGGCCCTACAATGAGCAGTTCTTC,CASSLAVGGPYNEQFF
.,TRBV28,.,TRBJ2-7,TGTGCCAGCAGTGGCTTTTTGGCGGGGTCTCCCCTCGAGCAGTACTTC,CASSGFLAGSPLEQYF
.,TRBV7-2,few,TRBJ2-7,TGTGCCAGCAGCCAAATTCCAGGTACCTACGAGCAGTACTTC,CASSQIPGTYEQYF
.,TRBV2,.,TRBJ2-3,TGTGCCAGCAGCGCTGGCACAGATACGCAGTATTTT,CASSAGTDTQYF
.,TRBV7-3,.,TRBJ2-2,TGTGCCAGCAGCCCGGGCCCAGCCCTCGAGCTGTTTTTT,CASSPGPALELFF
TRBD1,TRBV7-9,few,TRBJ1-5,TGTGCCAGCAGCGACAGGGAATCGAGTAATCAGCCCCAGCATTTT,CASSDRESSNQPQHF
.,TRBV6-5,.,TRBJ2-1,TGTGCCAGCCGCGGACGGCTCCCTACCAATGAGCAGTTCTTC,CASRGRLPTNEQFF
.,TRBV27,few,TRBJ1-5,TGTGCCAGCAGTTCATCCTGGGGTCAGCCCCAGCATTTT,CASSSSWGQPQHF
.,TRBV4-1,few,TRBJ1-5,TGCGCCAGCAGTCCCTCGACAACCCATAGCAATCAGCCCCAGCATTTT,CASSPSTTHSNQPQHF
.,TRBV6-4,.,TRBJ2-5,TGTGCCAGCAGTGTCCGGGGGGCCGAGTGGGAGACCCAGTACTTC,CASSVRGAEWETQYF
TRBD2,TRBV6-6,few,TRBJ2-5,TGTGCCAGCACGCTAGCGGGTGGGGAAGAGACCCAGTACTTC,CASTLAGGEETQYF
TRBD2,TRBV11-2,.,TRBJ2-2,TGTGCCAGCAGCTTACGGCTAGCGGGGACCGGGGAGCTGTTTTTT,CASSLRLAGTGELFF
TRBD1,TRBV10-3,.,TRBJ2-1,TGTGCCATCAGTGCCATCCCGGCGGGGGACAGGGAATTTGATGAGCAGTTCTTC,CAISAIPAGDREFDEQFF
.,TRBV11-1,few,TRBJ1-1,TGTGCCAGCAGCTCCAGGTGGCGCGACACTGAAGCTTTCTTT,CASSSRWRDTEAFF
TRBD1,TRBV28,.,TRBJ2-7,TGTGCCACCGGCAGGGGGGAGCAGTACTTC,CATGRGEQYF
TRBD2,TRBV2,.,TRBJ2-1,TGTGCCAGCAGTGTTCCGGGACTAGCGGCCCAAAGAGTCTACAATGAACAGTTCTTC,CASSVPGLAAQRVYNEQFF
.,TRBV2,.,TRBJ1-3,TGTGCCAGCAGTGGTCCCTCTGGAAACACCATATATTTT,CASSGPSGNTIYF
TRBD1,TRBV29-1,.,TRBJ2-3,TGCAGCGTCAGACAGGGTGGCACAGATACGCAGTATTTT,CSVRQGGTDTQYF
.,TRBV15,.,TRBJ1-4,TGTGCCACCAGCAGGGACGACGCTGCAACTAATGAAAAACTGTTTTTT,CATSRDDAATNEKLFF
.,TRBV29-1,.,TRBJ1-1,TGCAGCGACCCAACCCTCCGCGGGGACACTGAAGCTTTCTTT,CSDPTLRGDTEAFF
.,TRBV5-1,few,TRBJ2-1,TGCGCCAGCAGCCAGGCTCCCCCAAACAATGAGCAGTTCTTC,CASSQAPPNNEQFF
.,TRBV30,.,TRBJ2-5,TGTGCCTGGAGCCAAGGCATCCAAGAGACCCAGTACTTC,CAWSQGIQETQYF
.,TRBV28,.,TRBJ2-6,TGTGCCAGCAGTTACCCGGCAGGGCAGGCTGGGGCCAACGTCCTGACTTTC,CASSYPAGQAGANVLTF
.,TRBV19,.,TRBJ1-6,TGTGCCAGTAGTATAGGCGGTGATTCACCCCTCCACTTT,CASSIGGDSPLHF
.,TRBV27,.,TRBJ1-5,TGTGCCAGCGGGAGAAATAGCAATCAGCCCCAGCATTTT,CASGRNSNQPQHF
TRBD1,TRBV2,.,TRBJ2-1,TGTGCCAGCATACAGGGGGCTTCGAATGAGCAGTTCTTC,CASIQGASNEQFF
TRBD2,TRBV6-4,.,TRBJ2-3,TGTGCCAGCAGGGGAGGGTATAGCACAGATACGCAGTATTTT,CASRGGYSTDTQYF
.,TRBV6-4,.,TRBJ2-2,TGTGCCAGCAGTGACCGGGGGCTCGGCACCGGGGAGCTGTTTTTT,CASSDRGLGTGELFF
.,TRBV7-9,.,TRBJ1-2,TGTGCCAGCAGCTCCGGGGGGGAATGGGGGGGCTACACCTTC,CASSSGGEWGGYTF
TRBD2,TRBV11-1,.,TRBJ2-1,TGTGCCAGCAGCTTGGGACTAGCGGAGTACAATGAGCAGTTCTTC,CASSLGLAEYNEQFF
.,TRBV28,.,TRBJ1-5,TGTGCCAGCACTTCTCACGGGACGGGGGGCCAGCCCCAGCATTTT,CASTSHGTGGQPQHF
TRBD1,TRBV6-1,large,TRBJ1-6,TGTGCCAGCAGTGACGGGACAGGGAATTCACCCCTCCACTTT,CASSDGTGNSPLHF
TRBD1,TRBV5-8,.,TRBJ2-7,TGTGCCAGCAGCAGGGGACAGGGTAGGCAGTACTTC,CASSRGQGRQYF
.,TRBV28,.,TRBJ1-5,TGTGCCAGCAGTTTTTCAGGGATTAGCAATCAGCCCCAGCATTTT,CASSFSGISNQPQHF